This T cell receptor (beta chain) was identified during a study of T-cell memory formation after mild COVID-19. Study observations and caveats: Pre-infection memory contained some responding clones, which suggested that cross-reactive memory had joined.

As regards this clonotype: Its antigen is as yet unknown.

TCRdb processed the 5' RACE reads anew with MiXCR; each CDR3 protein has one entry. Altogether roughly 280,000 distinct CDR3 sequences are present, 8% to 10% being singletons, with the ten largest covering approximately 23%. The germline gives CDR1 LGHNA, CDR2 YNFKEQ. The CDR3 is 16 amino acids. Germline trimming cut 3 bases from V and 4 bases from J; bases unmatched to any gene: 9. The V and J genes are TRBV4-2 and TRBJ2-3, with 8 bases matching TRBD2. The source of this sequence is a man aged 18 to 29 who had mild COVID-19 (a few samples of this study predate the infection). Cell type and time point are not known. The sample was PBMCs or a T cell subset sorted from them (not recorded which). The CDR3 sequence is CASSQAGTREPDTQYF. The CDR3 DNA follows: TGTGCCAGCAGCCAGGCCGGGACTAGAGAGCCAGATACGCAGTATTTT.